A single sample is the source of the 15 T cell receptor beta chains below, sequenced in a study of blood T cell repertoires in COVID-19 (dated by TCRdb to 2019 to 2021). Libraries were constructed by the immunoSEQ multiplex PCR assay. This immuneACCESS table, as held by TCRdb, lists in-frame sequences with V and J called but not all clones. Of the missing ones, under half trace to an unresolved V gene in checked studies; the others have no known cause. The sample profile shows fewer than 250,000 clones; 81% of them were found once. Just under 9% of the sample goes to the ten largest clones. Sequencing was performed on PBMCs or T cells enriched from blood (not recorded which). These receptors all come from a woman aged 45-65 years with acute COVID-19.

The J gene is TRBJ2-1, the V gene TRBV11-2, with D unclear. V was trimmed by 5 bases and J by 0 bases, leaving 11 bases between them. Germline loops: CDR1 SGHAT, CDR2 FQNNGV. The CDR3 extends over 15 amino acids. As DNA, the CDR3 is TGTGCCAGCAGCATTTCAGGCCTCTCCTACAATGAGCAGTTCTTC. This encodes CASSISGLSYNEQFF.

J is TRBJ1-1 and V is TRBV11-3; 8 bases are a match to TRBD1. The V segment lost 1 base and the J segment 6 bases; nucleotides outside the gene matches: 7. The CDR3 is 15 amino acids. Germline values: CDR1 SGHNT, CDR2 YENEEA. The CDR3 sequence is CASSLGGQGLAEAFF. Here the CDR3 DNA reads TGTGCCAGCAGCTTAGGAGGACAGGGATTAGCTGAAGCTTTCTTT.

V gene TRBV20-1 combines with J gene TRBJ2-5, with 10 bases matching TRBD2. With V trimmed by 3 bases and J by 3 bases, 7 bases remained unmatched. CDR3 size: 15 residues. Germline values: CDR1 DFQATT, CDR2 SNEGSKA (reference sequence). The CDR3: CSASGSGGREETQYF. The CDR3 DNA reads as TGCAGTGCTAGTGGTAGCGGGGGGCGGGAAGAGACCCAGTACTTC.

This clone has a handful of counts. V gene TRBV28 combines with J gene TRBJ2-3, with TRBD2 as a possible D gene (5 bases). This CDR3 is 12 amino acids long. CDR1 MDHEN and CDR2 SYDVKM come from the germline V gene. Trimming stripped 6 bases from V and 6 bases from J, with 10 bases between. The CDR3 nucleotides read TGTGCCAGCAGAACTAGAGCGGATACGCAGTATTTT. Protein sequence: CASRTRADTQYF.

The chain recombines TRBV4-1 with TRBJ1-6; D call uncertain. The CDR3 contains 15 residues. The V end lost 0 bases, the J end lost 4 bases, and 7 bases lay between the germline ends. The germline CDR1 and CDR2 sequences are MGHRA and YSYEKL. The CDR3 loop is CASSQDTVYNSPLHF. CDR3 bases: TGCGCCAGCAGCCAAGATACAGTATATAATTCACCCCTCCACTTT.

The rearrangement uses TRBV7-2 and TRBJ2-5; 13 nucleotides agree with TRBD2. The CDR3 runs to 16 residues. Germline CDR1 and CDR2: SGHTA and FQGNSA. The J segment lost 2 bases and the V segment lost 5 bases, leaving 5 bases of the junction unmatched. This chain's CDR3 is CASSARTSGRQETQYF. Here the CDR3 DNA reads TGTGCCAGCAGCGCTAGGACTAGCGGGAGACAAGAGACCCAGTACTTC.

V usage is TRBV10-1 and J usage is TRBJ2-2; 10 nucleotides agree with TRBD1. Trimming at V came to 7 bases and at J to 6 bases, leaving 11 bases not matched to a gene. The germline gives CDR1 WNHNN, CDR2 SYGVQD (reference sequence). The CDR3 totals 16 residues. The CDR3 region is CASNFLRDRGPGELFF. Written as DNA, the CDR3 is TGCGCCAGCAATTTCCTGCGGGACAGGGGACCCGGGGAGCTGTTTTTT.

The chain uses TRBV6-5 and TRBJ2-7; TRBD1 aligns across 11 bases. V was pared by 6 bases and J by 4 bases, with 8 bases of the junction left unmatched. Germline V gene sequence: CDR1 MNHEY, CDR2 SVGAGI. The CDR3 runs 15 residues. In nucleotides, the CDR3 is TGTGCCAGCAGAGCCGGGACAGGGGGACAATACGAGCAGTACTTC. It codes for CASRAGTGGQYEQYF.

The CDR3 protein is CASSLAGVGETQYF. The CDR3 region has the DNA TGTGCCAGCAGCTTAGCGGGCGTTGGAGAGACCCAGTACTTC. The chain couples TRBV7-2 to TRBJ2-5; D gene ambiguous. V shed 0 bases and J shed 4 bases, with 9 bases lying between them. This CDR3 has 14 amino acids. In germline, CDR1 is SGHTA, CDR2 FQGNSA.

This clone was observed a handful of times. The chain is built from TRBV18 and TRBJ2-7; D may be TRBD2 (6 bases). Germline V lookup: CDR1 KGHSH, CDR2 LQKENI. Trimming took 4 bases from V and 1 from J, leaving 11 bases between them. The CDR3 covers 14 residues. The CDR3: CASSLGGKSYEQYF. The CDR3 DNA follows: TGTGCCAGCTCACTAGGCGGGAAGTCCTACGAGCAGTACTTC.

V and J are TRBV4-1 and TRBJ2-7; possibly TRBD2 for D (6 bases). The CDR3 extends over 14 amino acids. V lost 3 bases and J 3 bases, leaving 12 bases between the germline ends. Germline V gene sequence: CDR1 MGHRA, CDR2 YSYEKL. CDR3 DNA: TGCGCCAGCAGCCAGGGGGGAGCCCTCTACGAGCAGTACTTC. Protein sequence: CASSQGGALYEQYF.

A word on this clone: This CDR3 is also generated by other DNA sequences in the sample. The CDR3 loop is CASRGQGASYEQYF. The DNA of the CDR3 is TGTGCCAGCAGGGGACAGGGGGCATCCTACGAGCAGTACTTC. This chain connects TRBV11-3 to TRBJ2-7; the match to TRBD1 covers 12 bases. This CDR3 has 14 amino acids. V gave up 6 bases and J gave up 1 base; unmatched junction bases: 1. The germline V gene has CDR1 SGHNT and CDR2 YENEEA.

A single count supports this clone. The CDR3 here is CASALDVGTGPSYGYTF. DNA for the CDR3: TGTGCTAGTGCCCTCGACGTGGGGACAGGCCCATCCTATGGCTACACCTTC. The V call is TRBV12-5, the J call TRBJ1-2; TRBD1 aligns across 8 bases. Germline loops: CDR1 LGHNT, CDR2 FRNRAP. This CDR3 spans 17 amino acids. The ends lost 7 bases at V and 4 bases at J; junction bases unmatched: 17.

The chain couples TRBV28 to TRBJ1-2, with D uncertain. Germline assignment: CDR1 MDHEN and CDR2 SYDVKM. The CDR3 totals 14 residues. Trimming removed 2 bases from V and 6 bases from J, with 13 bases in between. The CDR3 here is CASSLQVGVDGYTF. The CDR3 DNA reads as TGTGCCAGCAGTTTACAGGTGGGAGTCGATGGCTACACCTTC.

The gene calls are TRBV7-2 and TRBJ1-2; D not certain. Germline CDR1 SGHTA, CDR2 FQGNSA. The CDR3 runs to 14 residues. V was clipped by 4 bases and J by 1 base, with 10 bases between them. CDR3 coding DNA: TGTGCCAGCAGCTCCATGCAGCGTAACTATGGCTACACCTTC. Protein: CASSSMQRNYGYTF.